The present TCR beta chain was sequenced within a study of blood T cell repertoires in COVID-19. On the study more broadly: Collection of acute and convalescent COVID-19 samples took place in the United States, Italy and Spain. In each case, the material was cDNA or gDNA derived from T cells, B-cell-depleted T cells, or PBMCs.

In the source study's methods: Estimation of nucleated cell counts was performed using reference gene primer amplification. Data came from immunoSEQ multiplex PCR; TCRdb stores just in-frame clones and leaves some out. D and trimming were read from the DNA, whereas the V and J calls and clone size are those reported in that table. In the table there are about 220,000 clones, about three quarters of which are singletons. The source is a woman in her sixties or seventies with acute or convalescent COVID-19. The sample was peripheral blood.

CDR3 coding DNA: TGCGCCAGCAGCGGGGCGGACAGGGGGCAAAACTATGGCTACACCTTC. Protein sequence: CASSGADRGQNYGYTF. V usage is TRBV5-1 and J usage is TRBJ1-2, with 11 nucleotides matching TRBD1. Germline CDR1 is SGHRS and CDR2 is YFSETQ. The CDR3 is 16 amino acids. V shed 4 bases, J shed 2 bases, and the junction held 7 bases outside the gene matches.